The source of this TCR beta chain is a study of neoadjuvant anti-PD-1 for oral cavity cancer (dated by TCRdb to about 2021). Looking at the study overall: Before curative-intent surgical resection, most patients were given three to four biweekly doses of nivolumab at 3 mg/kg. There were about a dozen patients in the parent correlative cohort, and the response rate was roughly 34%. Under RECIST 1.1, patients with complete response, partial response or stable disease were classed as responders, and patients with progression were classed as non-responders. Patients without progression received a fourth nivolumab dose around day 43 and underwent definitive surgical resection on days 50-56.

Broader findings and caveats from the paper: Within PBMCs, T cell clonality (Gini index) was significantly higher in non-responders than responders after neoadjuvant nivolumab. Only a few patients per response group were included in the TCR analyses, and larger cohorts for validation were called for by the authors. Higher pretreatment blood Treg/Th17 ratios correlated with both higher pretreatment blood TCRbeta clonality and lower post-treatment tumor TCRbeta clonality.

This specimen's time point label, interpreted: before neoadjuvant nivolumab. The patients had newly diagnosed stage II-IVA oral cavity squamous cell carcinoma and had not received any prior systemic or radiation treatment. The cohort consisted of patients with HPV-negative, locally advanced oral cavity squamous cell carcinoma. No culture maintenance or expansion was done, as the peripheral blood mononuclear cells went straight to analysis. Samples were obtained from a longitudinal correlative study of a single-arm phase II trial of neoadjuvant nivolumab in oral cavity squamous cell carcinoma. Subject-matched pre- and post-treatment PBMCs and tumors from three responders and three non-responders were subjected to genomic DNA-based TCRbeta sequencing. Peripheral blood mononuclear cells were drawn once before nivolumab treatment and a second time after treatment, when surgery took place. Genomic DNA was isolated from PBMCs using the Maxwell RSC DNA from Cells kit.

On this clone: This clone's antigen is unknown. Per-nucleotide qualities are absent, and no much larger clonotype sits a single base away.

For deep sequencing, each PBMC sample was run in six replicates, with libraries mostly built from roughly 460 ng of input genomic DNA. The immunoSEQ hsTCRbeta kit was used to prepare TCRbeta libraries according to the manufacturer's instructions. An Illumina NovaSeq 6000 S4 flow cell was used to sequence the final libraries, which had first been combined to 3 nM. The authors processed their data as follows. Raw data preprocessing and quality control were performed with the immunoSEQ Analyzer. The analysis was restricted to productive rearrangements, with each unique CDR3 amino acid sequence defining a clonotype. Repertoire clonality was estimated as the Gini-Simpson index, computed with the R package tcR. Student's t test was used to compare Gini indices, while Pearson correlation assessed associations with tumor size change. TCRdb's version of the immuneACCESS table is confined to in-frame rearrangements and falls short of the full clone set. An unresolved V gene accounts for under half of the shortfall where checked; the remainder is of unknown origin. V and J calls and clone size are copied from that table; D and trimming were computed from the DNA. The sample records approximately 83,000 clones, under 85% of which are singletons. The leading ten clones occupy around 3.2% of the sample.

The cysteine opens and the phenylalanine closes a CDR3 of 17 amino acids. Only the CDR3 part of the read is kept: 51 bases, read in frame from the first base. The germline V gene encodes CDR1 MNHNS and CDR2 SASEGT. V is shortened by 2 bases, J by 0 bases, and the region joining them spans 13 bases. The sequence was obtained from a person aged 40 to 85 with oral cavity squamous cell carcinoma. The sample consisted of PBMCs, taken before nivolumab (anti-PD-1) treatment. The sequence joins TRBV6-1 to TRBJ2-2, with the D call tentatively TRBD1 or TRBD2, each fitting 5 bases. The CDR3 here reads CASSEFRGAANTGELFF. The bases read TGTGCCAGCAGTGAATTCCGGGGCGCAGCGAACACCGGGGAGCTGTTTTTT.